This T cell receptor beta chain was identified during a study of regulatory T cells in long-lasting Graves disease. Described time point: newly diagnosed GD, antithyroid drugs for less than 3 months. Isolated PBMC RNA provided the starting material for the TCR library. With iRepertoire HTBI primers and Arm-PCR of CDR3 regions, TCR beta libraries were built. TCRdb re-derived calls from the multiplex PCR reads in MiXCR, one entry per CDR3 protein. The table includes 450,000 to 600,000 distinct CDR3 sequences, approximately 13% detected once. The CDR3 totals 15 residues. Looked up from germline, CDR1 is SNHLY and CDR2 is FYNNEI. V lost 4 bases and J lost 4, with 16 bases in between. A further study also used this sample, focusing on T cells in Graves' hyperthyroidism and ophthalmopathy. That paper states: The HTBI primer set was used in a first-round RT-PCR of the TCR CDR3. Classification by a 13 V-J model distinguished ophthalmopathy from stable hyperthyroidism.

This sample comprised peripheral blood mononuclear cells (PBMCs), obtained at new diagnosis, from a patient treated with antithyroid drugs. The source of this sequence is a man aged 25-45 years with Graves disease. This rearrangement joins TRBV2 to TRBJ1-2, with D unresolved. The CDR3 DNA follows: TGTGCCAGCAGTGTAGGCCGAAGGCTCCTCTATGGCTACACCTTC. Residues: CASSVGRRLLYGYTF.